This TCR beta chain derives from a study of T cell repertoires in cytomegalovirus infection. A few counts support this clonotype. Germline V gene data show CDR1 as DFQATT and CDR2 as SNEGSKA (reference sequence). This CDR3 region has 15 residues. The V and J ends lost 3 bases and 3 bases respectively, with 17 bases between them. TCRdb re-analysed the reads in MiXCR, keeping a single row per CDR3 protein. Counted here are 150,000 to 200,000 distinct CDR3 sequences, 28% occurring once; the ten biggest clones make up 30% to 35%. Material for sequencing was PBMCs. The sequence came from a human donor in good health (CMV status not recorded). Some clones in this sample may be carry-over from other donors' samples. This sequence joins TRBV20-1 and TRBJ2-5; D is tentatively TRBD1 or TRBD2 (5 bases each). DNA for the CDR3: TGCAGTGCTAGTGGGGCCCGAGCGGAGGAAGAGACCCAGTACTTC. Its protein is CSASGARAEEETQYF.